The count of the clone carrying this T cell receptor beta chain is one. Its antigen is undetermined. CDR3 size: 13 residues. V trimming: 8 bases; J trimming: 0 bases; junction bases outside the gene matches: 3. The V gene's germline CDR1 is SEHNR and CDR2 FQNEAQ (reference sequence). Some clones are missing from TCRdb's copy, which holds only in-frame ones; the method was immunoSEQ multiplex PCR. Of 90,000 to 100,000 clones in the sample, approximately 87% were seen once. These data come from a study of T cell responses to AZD1222 COVID-19 vaccine. The study, taken as a whole, reports: Following two doses of AZD1222, Spike-specific TCR breadth and depth rose. The sample set comprised mostly white British donors with more females, and clonal diversity was possibly underestimated.

The source is an adult in good health. The rearrangement links TRBV7-9 to TRBJ2-7; 8 positions agree with TRBD2. The sample in question was peripheral blood, obtained on day 0 of AZD1222 vaccination. This CDR3 is CASGGRSSYEQYF. The CDR3 region has the DNA TGTGCCAGCGGCGGGAGGAGCTCCTACGAGCAGTACTTC.